The sequence of this T cell receptor (beta chain) was determined in a study of STAT5B mutations in CD4+ large granular lymphocyte leukemia. This table comes from immunoSEQ multiplex PCR, and its TCRdb copy is limited to in-frame clones, with some not included. The sample lists approximately 33,000 clones, 88% occurring once. The J segment lost 1 base and the V segment lost 5 bases, leaving 13 bases of the junction unmatched. The germline V gene has CDR1 LGHNA and CDR2 YSLEER. CDR3 length: 18 amino acids. Sample: CD4+ T cells from blood buffy coats. This TCR was recovered from a human donor in good health. The chain uses TRBV4-3 and TRBJ2-2; 7 positions match TRBD2. In DNA form, the CDR3 reads TGCGCCAGCAGCATCCTCGGCAGGGCTAGCGGGAACACCGGGGAGCTGTTTTTT. Protein sequence: CASSILGRASGNTGELFF.